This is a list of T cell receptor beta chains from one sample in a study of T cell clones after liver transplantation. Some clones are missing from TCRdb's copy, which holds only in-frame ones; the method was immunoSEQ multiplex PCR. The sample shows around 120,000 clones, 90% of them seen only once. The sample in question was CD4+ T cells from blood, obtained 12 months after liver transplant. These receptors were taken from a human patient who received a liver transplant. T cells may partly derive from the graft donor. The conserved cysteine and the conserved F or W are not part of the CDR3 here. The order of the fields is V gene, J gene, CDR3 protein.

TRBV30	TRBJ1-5	AWEGPGMGQPQH
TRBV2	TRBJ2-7	ASSGPGVGEQY
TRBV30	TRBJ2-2	AWSVRGGNTPGELF
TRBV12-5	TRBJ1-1	ASSEGGNTEAF
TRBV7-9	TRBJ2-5	ASRSTGGPGTQY
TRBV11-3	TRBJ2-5	ASSLVPSTDQRETQY
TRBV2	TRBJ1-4	ASSQGFEGGEKLF
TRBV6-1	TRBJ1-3	ASSEAGTPSSGNTIY
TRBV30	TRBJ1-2	ASNRVGGYT
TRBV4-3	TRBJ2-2	ASSQGGGSTGELF
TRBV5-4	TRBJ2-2	ASSLDSFTGELF
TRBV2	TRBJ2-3	ASSPSGRGTDTQY
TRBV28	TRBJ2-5	ASSSSVETQY
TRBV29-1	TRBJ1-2	SVRQGNGYT
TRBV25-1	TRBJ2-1	ASRTSGGDNEQF
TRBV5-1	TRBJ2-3	ASSLVGTGPPDTQY
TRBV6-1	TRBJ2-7	ASSEAPSTGEDYEQY
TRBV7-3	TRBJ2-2	ASSSTGELF
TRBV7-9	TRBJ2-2	ASSPPLAGVRNTGELF
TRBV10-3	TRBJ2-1	AISESRSYSGNGAYNEQF
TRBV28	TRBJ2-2	ASSFTSGNTGELF
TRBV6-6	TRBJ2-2	ASSRKGRGTGELF
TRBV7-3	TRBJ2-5	ASSRTGTGGETQY
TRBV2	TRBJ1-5	ASSRRKGGNQPQH
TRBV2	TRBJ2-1	ASSMRSSEQF
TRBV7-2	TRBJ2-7	ASSLPGSYEQY
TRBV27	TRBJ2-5	ASRIRLAGGETQY
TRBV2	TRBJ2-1	ASSEEGGRAYNEQF
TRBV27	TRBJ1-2	ASSLWRDYGYT
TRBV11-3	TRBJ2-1	ASSATRIEHEQF
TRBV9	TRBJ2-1	ASSPRGGQADNEQF
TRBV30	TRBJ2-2	AWSPVGTSGSGGELF
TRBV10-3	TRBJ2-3	AISASSPSGVGTDTQY
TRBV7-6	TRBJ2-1	ASRGLAGPYNEQF
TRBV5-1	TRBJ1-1	ASSLANSVPEAF
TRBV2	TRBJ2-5	ANQGEETQY
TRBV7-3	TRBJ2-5	ASSFGGQETQY
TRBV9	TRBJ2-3	ASSVVAGGEDTQY
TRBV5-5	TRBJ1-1	ASSLDLWGDTEAF
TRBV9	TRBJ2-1	ASSADRGAYNEQF
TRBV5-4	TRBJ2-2	ASSFGNGELF